This TCR beta chain was retrieved from a study of PD-L1 blockade in urothelial cancer. Study-wide context: Analysis of the blood was performed 3 weeks (second dose) and 6 weeks after treatment start. Blood yielded a median of about 150,000 T cells per sample.

After removal of 5 bases from V and 4 bases from J, the junction contained 6 bases not matched to a gene. The CDR3 spans 15 residues. CDR1 and CDR2 (germline): MNHEY, SMNVEV (reference sequence). General study results and limits: A below-median TCR clonality in blood before treatment predicted better survival.

The data were produced by immunoSEQ multiplex PCR, yet TCRdb's version contains in-frame clones alone and is incomplete. Of around 100,000 clones in the sample, roughly 87% were seen once. Noted time point: pretreatment peripheral blood. For this clone: What it recognizes is unknown.

The TCR originated in a man aged 55 to 69 with urothelial cancer. The chain employs TRBV27 and TRBJ2-7; TRBD1 matches 12 bases. Source: PBMCs, taken around atezolizumab (anti-PD-L1) treatment. The CDR3 bases are TGTGCCAGCAGTCGAAAGGGACAGGGGGCGTACGAGCAGTACTTC. Amino acid sequence: CASSRKGQGAYEQYF.